These T cell receptor beta chains were read from a single sample in a study of blood T cell repertoires in COVID-19. Data came from immunoSEQ multiplex PCR; TCRdb stores just in-frame clones and leaves some out. Of around 200,000 clones in the sample, about 90% were seen once. Sample: PBMCs or T cells enriched from blood (not recorded which). All receptors come from a man under 40 who had recovered from COVID-19. Each CDR3 is given with its conserved first and last residue. The order of the fields is V gene, J gene, CDR3 length, CDR3 protein.

v_gene: TRBV6-5
j_gene: TRBJ1-3
len: 14
CDR3aa: CASSYRGLGNTIYF

v_gene: TRBV4-3
j_gene: TRBJ2-2
len: 17
CDR3aa: CASSQDGLAGLTGELFF

v_gene: TRBV15
j_gene: TRBJ2-3
len: 15
CDR3aa: CATSRGRGGTDTQYF

v_gene: TRBV15
j_gene: TRBJ1-6
len: 16
CDR3aa: CATSRERQVKNSPLHF

v_gene: TRBV9
j_gene: TRBJ2-7
len: 16
CDR3aa: CASSERPGTSGKQQYF

v_gene: TRBV5-4
j_gene: TRBJ1-1
len: 15
CDR3aa: CASSHTGHWDTEAFF

v_gene: TRBV7-2
j_gene: TRBJ2-2
len: 15
CDR3aa: CASSQLNRAPGELFF

v_gene: TRBV6-5
j_gene: TRBJ1-2
len: 14
CDR3aa: CASSFRQETHGYTF

v_gene: TRBV2
j_gene: TRBJ1-6
len: 15
CDR3aa: CASSAGTGDNSPLHF

v_gene: TRBV7-7
j_gene: TRBJ2-5
len: 11
CDR3aa: CASSSGETQYF